These T cell receptor beta chains were read from a single sample in a study of glioma-infiltrating T cells. TCRdb re-analysed the multiplex PCR reads in MiXCR, keeping a single row per CDR3 protein. Of around 150,000 distinct CDR3 sequences listed, 35% to 50% are singletons. Sequenced material: glioma tissue, nonneoplastic brain tissue, or PBMCs (not recorded which). All receptors derive from a human donor with low-grade glioma or glioblastoma, undergoing nonglioma brain surgery, or in good health (not recorded which). Both conserved end residues are part of each CDR3.

V,J,CDR3
TRBV6-1,TRBJ1-4,CASSSLNRKLFF
TRBV18,TRBJ1-1,CASSPALGHTEAFF
TRBV27,TRBJ1-5,CASSLSGRGQNQPQHF
TRBV6-2/TRBV6-3,TRBJ2-7,CASSYAWYEQYF
TRBV20-1,TRBJ2-7,CSARQGVGEQYF
TRBV7-2,TRBJ2-7,CASIRTSGGPHEQYF
TRBV18,TRBJ2-7,CASSPSSYEQYF
TRBV20-1,TRBJ2-2,CSAAPILVGRKNTGELFF
TRBV6-1,TRBJ1-6,CASSSNSDSPLHF
TRBV20-1,TRBJ2-3,CSATRGTDTQYF
TRBV28,TRBJ1-1,CASRGTGGTLSTEAFF
TRBV6-2/TRBV6-3,TRBJ1-1,CASSYGWEKTEAFF
TRBV20-1,TRBJ1-1,CSASPTRRQAFF
TRBV28,TRBJ2-7,CASSFGTREQYF
TRBV6-6,TRBJ1-2,CASSYSAYSPIGYTF
TRBV20-1,TRBJ2-3,CSAELRGTSTDTQYF
TRBV6-2/TRBV6-3,TRBJ2-1,CASSYRGASEQFF
TRBV2,TRBJ2-1,CASSLGNSNEQFF
TRBV6-1,TRBJ1-5,CASSEDGVYPYSNQPQHF
TRBV28,TRBJ2-1,CASRPGQGLLLLDNEQFF
TRBV7-9,TRBJ2-3,CASSLGTEGAVADTQYF
TRBV7-6,TRBJ1-5,CASSLDGYSNQPQHF
TRBV4-1,TRBJ1-5,CASSQGQGSNQPQHF